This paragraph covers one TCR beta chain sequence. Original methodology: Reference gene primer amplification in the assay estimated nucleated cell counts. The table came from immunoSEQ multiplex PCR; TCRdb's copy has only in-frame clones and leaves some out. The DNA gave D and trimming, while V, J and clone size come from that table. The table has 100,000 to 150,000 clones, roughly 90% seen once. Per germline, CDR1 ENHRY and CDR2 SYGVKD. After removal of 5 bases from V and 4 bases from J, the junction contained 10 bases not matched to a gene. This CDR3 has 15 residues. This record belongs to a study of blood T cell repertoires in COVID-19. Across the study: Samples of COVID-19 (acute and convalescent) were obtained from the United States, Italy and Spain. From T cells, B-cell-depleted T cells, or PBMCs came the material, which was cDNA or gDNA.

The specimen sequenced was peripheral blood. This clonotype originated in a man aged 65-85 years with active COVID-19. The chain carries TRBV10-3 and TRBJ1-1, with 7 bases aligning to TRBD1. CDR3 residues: CAISPRQGMGTEAFF. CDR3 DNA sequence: TGTGCCATCAGTCCGCGACAGGGTATGGGCACTGAAGCTTTCTTT.